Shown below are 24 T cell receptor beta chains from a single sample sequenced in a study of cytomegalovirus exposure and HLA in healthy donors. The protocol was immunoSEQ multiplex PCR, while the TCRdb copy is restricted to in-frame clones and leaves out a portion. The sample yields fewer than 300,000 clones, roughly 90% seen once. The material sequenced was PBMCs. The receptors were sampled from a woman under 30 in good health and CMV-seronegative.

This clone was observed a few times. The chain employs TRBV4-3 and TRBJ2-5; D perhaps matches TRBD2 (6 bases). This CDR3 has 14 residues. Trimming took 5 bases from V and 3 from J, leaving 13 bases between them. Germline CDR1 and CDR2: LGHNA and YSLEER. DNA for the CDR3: TGCGCCAGCAGCTCGGGACTTCAAAAAGAGACCCAGTACTTC. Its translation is CASSSGLQKETQYF.

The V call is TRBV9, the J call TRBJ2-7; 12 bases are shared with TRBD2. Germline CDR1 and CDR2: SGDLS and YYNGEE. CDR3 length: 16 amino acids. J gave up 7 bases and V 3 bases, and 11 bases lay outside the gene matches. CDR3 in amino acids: CASSEGPGLAGGEQYF. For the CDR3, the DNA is TGTGCCAGCAGCGAGGGGCCGGGCCTAGCGGGAGGGGAGCAGTACTTC.

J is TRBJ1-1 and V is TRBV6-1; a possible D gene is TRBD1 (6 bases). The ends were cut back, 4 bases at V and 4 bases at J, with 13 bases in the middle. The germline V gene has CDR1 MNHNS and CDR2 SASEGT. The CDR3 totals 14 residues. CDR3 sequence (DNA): TGTGCCAGCAGTGGTCAGGGGTCGGTCACTGAAGCTTTCTTT. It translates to CASSGQGSVTEAFF.

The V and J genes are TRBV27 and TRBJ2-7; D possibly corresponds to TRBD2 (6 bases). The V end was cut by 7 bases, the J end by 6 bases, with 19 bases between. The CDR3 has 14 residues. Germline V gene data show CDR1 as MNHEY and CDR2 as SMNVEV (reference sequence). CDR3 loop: CASKTRRAHVEQYF. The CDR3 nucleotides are TGTGCCAGCAAAACAAGGAGGGCCCATGTCGAGCAGTACTTC.

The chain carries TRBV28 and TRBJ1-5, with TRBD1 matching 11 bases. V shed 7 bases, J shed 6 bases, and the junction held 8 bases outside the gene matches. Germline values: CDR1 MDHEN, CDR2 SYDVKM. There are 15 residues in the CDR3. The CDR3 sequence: CASKLGDRGFQPQHF. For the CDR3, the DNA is TGTGCCAGCAAGCTAGGGGACAGGGGGTTTCAGCCCCAGCATTTT.

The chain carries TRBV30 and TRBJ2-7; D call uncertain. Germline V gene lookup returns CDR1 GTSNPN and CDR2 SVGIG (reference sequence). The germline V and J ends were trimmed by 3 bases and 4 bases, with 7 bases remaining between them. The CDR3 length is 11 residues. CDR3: CAWRNLYEQYF. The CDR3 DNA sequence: TGTGCCTGGAGAAACTTATACGAGCAGTACTTC.

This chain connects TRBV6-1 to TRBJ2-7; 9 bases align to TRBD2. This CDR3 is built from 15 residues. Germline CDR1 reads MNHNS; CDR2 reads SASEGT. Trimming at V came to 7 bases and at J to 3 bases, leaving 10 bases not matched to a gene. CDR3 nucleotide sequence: TGTGCCAGCAATCCCCTTAGCGGGAGCTTCTACGAGCAGTACTTC. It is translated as CASNPLSGSFYEQYF.

CDR3 in amino acids: CASSQDIAREGPNEQFF. The CDR3 DNA reads TGCGCCAGCAGCCAAGATATTGCGCGGGAGGGCCCCAATGAGCAGTTCTTC. The chain carries TRBV4-3 and TRBJ2-1; TRBD2 matches 9 bases. J lost 6 bases, V lost 0 bases, and 9 bases had no gene match. Germline values: CDR1 LGHNA, CDR2 YSLEER. The CDR3 loop spans 17 amino acids.

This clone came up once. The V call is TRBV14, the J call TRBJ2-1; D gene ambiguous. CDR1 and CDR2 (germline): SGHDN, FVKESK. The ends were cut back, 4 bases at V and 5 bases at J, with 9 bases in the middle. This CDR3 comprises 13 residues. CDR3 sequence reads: CASSPTTHNEQFF. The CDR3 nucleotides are TGTGCCAGCAGCCCTACTACCCACAATGAGCAGTTCTTC.

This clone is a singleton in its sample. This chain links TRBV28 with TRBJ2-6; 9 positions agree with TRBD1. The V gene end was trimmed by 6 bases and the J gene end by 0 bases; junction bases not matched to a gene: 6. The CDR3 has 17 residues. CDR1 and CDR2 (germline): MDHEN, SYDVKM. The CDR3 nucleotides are TGTGCCAGCAGCAGGGACAGGGTTATCTCTGGGGCCAACGTCCTGACTTTC. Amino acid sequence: CASSRDRVISGANVLTF. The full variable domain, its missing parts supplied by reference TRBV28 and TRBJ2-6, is DVKVTQSSRYLVKRTGEKVFLECVQDMDHENMFWYRQDPGLGLRLIYFSYDVKMKEKGDIPEGYSVSREKKERFSLILESASTNQTSMYLCASSRDRVISGANVLTFGAGSRLTVL.

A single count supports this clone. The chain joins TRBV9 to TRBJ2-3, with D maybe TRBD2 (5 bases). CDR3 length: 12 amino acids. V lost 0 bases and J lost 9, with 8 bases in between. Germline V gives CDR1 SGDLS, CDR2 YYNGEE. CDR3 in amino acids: CASSVASGTQYF. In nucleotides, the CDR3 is TGTGCCAGCAGCGTAGCTTCGGGGACGCAGTATTTT.

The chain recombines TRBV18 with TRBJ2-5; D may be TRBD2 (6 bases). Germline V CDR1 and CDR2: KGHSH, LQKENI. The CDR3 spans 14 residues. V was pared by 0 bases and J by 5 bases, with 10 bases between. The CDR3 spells CASSPPAGMETQYF. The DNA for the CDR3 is TGTGCCAGCTCACCACCGGCGGGGATGGAGACCCAGTACTTC.

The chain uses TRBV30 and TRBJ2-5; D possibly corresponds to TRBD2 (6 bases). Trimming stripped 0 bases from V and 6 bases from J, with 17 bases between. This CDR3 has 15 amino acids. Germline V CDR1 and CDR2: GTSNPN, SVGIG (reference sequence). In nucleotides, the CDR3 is TGTGCCTGGAGTGTAGGGAGCGGGTCAGCCAAGACCCAGTACTTC. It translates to CAWSVGSGSAKTQYF. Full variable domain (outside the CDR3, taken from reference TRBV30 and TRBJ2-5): SQTIHQWPATLVQPVGSPLSLECTVEGTSNPNLYWYRQAAGRGLQLLFYSVGIGQISSEVPQNLSASRPQDRQFILSSKKLLLSDSGFYLCAWSVGSGSAKTQYFGPGTRLLVL.

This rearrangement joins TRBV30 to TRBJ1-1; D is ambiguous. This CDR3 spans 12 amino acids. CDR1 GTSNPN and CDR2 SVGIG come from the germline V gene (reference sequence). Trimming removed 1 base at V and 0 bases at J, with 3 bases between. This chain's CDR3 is CAWSAVNTEAFF. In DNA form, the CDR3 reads TGTGCCTGGAGTGCAGTGAACACTGAAGCTTTCTTT. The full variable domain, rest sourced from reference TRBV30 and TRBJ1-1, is SQTIHQWPATLVQPVGSPLSLECTVEGTSNPNLYWYRQAAGRGLQLLFYSVGIGQISSEVPQNLSASRPQDRQFILSSKKLLLSDSGFYLCAWSAVNTEAFFGQGTRLTVV.

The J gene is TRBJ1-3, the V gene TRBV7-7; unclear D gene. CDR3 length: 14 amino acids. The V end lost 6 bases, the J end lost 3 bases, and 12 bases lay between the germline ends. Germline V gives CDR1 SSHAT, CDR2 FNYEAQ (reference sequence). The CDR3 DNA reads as TGTGCCAGCAGGTGGGCACTCGGTGGAAACACCATATATTTT. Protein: CASRWALGGNTIYF.

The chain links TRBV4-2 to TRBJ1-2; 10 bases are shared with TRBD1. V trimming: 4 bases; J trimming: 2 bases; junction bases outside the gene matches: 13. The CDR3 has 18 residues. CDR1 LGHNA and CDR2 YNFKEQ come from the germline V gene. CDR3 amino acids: CASSPLGRDRGANYGYTF. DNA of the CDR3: TGTGCCAGCAGCCCCCTTGGTAGGGACAGGGGTGCCAACTATGGCTACACCTTC.

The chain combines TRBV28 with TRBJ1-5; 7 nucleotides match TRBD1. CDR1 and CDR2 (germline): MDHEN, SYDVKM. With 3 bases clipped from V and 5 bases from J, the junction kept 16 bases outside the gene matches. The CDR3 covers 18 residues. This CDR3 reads CASSFALGRDRQDQPQHF. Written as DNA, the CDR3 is TGTGCCAGCAGTTTCGCCCTCGGACGGGACAGACAAGATCAGCCCCAGCATTTT. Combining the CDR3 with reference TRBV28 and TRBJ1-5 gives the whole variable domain DVKVTQSSRYLVKRTGEKVFLECVQDMDHENMFWYRQDPGLGLRLIYFSYDVKMKEKGDIPEGYSVSREKKERFSLILESASTNQTSMYLCASSFALGRDRQDQPQHFGDGTRLSIL.

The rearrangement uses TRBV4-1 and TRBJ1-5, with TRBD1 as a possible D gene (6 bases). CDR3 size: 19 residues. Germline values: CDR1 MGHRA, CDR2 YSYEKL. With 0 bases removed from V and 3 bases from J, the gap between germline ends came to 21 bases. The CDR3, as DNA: TGCGCCAGCAGCCAAGATAACATGCTACAGACAGGACCCAATCAGCCCCAGCATTTT. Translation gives CASSQDNMLQTGPNQPQHF.

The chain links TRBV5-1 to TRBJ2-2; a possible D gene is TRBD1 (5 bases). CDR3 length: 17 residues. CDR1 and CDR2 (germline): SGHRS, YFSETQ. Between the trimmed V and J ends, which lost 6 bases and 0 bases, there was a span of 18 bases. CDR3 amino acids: CASTLPGLGANTGELFF. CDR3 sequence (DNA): TGCGCCAGCACCCTGCCAGGGTTGGGTGCGAACACCGGGGAGCTGTTTTTT.

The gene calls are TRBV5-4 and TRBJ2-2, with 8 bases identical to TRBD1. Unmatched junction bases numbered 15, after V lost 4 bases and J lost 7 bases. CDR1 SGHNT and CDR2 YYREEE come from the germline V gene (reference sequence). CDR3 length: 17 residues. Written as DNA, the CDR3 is TGTGCCAGCAGCCCGCCGGGACAGGAAGGGTGGGTCGGGGAGCTGTTTTTT. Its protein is CASSPPGQEGWVGELFF.

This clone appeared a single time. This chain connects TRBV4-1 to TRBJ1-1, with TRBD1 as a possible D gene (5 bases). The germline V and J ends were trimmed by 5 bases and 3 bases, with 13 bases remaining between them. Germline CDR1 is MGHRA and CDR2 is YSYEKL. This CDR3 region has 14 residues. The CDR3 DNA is TGCGCCAGCAGCACGCAGGGATGGGACACTGAAGCTTTCTTT. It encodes CASSTQGWDTEAFF.

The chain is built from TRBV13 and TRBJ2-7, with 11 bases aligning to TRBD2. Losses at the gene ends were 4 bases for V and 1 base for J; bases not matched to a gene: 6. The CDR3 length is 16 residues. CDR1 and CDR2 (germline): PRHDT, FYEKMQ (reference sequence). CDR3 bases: TGTGCCAGCAGCTCAACCGGGACTAGCGGATCCTACGAGCAGTACTTC. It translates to CASSSTGTSGSYEQYF.

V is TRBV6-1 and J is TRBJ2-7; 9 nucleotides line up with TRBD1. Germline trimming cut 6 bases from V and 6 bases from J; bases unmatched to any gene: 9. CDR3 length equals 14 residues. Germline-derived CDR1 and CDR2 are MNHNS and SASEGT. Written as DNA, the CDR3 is TGTGCCAGCAGCGCCGGGACAGGGTATGGCGAGCAGTACTTC. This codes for CASSAGTGYGEQYF.

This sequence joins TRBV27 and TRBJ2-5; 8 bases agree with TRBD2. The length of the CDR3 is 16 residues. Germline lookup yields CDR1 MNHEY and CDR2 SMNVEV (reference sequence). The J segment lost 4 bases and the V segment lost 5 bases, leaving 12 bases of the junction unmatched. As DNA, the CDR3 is TGTGCCAGCAGTAGATCGGGCGGGAGGATAGGAGAGACCCAGTACTTC. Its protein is CASSRSGGRIGETQYF.